The 3 T cell receptor beta chains listed next were all sequenced from one sample in a study of Graves' ophthalmopathy and Graves' hyperthyroidism. TCR beta CDR3 regions were amplified from RNA transcripts. The authors performed first-round RT-PCR with HTBI primers and then a second-round multiplex PCR. TCRdb used MiXCR to reprocess the multiplex PCR reads, holding one entry per CDR3 protein. The profile shows around 670,000 distinct CDR3 sequences, roughly two fifths of them singletons. Sequenced input: peripheral blood. The receptors come from an adult man with Graves' ophthalmopathy.

This clonotype was counted ten times or more. The chain has TRBV7-2 and TRBJ1-6; a possible D gene is TRBD1 (5 bases). V was cut by 4 bases and J by 2 bases, with 15 bases left in between. CDR3 size: 17 residues. Per germline, CDR1 SGHTA and CDR2 FQGNSA. Written as DNA, the CDR3 is TGTGCCAGCAGCTCGACCTTGGGGGGAACCTATAATTCACCCCTCCACTTT. Amino acid sequence: CASSSTLGGTYNSPLHF.

This clonotype came up a few times. The CDR3, as DNA: TGCGCCAGCAGCCAATCGCCCCCTGGACTAGCGGGAGAGACCCAGTACTTC. Translation: CASSQSPPGLAGETQYF. This chain joins TRBV10-2 and TRBJ2-5, with 11 bases identical to TRBD2. V shed 6 bases and J 4 bases; nucleotides not matched to a gene: 13. The CDR3 has 17 residues. Germline loops: CDR1 WSHSY, CDR2 SAAADI.

V is TRBV6-1 and J is TRBJ2-5; 9 bases line up with TRBD1. The CDR3 contains 14 residues. V dropped 5 bases and J dropped 4; count of bases not matched to a gene: 5. The germline CDR1 and CDR2 sequences are MNHNS and SASEGT. The CDR3, as DNA: TGTGCCAGCAGTAGGGACAGGGCGGGAGAGACCCAGTACTTC. Its protein product is CASSRDRAGETQYF.